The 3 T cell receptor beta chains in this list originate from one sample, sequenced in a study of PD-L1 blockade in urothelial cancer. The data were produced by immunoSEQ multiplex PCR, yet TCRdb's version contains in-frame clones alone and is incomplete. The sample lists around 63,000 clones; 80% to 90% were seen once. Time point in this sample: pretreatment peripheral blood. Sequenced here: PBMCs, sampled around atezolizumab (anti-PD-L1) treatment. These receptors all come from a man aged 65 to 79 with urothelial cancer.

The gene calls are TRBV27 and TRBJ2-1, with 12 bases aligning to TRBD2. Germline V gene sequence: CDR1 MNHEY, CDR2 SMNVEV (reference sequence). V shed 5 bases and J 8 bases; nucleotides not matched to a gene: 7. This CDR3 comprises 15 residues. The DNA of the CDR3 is TGTGCCAGCAGTCAAAGGACTAGCGGGATACATGAGCAGTTCTTC. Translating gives CASSQRTSGIHEQFF.

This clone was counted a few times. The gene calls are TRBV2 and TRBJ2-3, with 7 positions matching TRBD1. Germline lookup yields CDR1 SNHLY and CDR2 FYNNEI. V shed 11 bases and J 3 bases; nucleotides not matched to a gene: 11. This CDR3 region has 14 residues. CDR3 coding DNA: TGTGCCTCCCTCGACAGGGTTATTACAGATACGCAGTATTTT. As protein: CASLDRVITDTQYF. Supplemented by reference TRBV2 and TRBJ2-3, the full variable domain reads EPEVTQTPSHQVTQMGQEVILRCVPISNHLYFYWYRQILGQKVEFLVSFYNNEISEKSEIFDDQFSVERPDGSNFTLKIRSTKLEDSAMYFCASLDRVITDTQYFGPGTRLTVL.

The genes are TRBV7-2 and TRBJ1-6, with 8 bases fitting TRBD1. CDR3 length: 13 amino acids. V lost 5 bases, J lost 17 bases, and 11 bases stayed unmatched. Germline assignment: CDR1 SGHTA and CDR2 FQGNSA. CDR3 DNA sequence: TGTGCCAGCAGCCCTCTTCGGACAGGGCAGGTCCACTTT. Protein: CASSPLRTGQVHF.